The entry below gives a single T cell receptor beta chain sequence along with its context. This clonotype occurred many times. It lacks a known antigen. Base qualities are not recorded, but no much larger clone differs from it by a single base. This record belongs to a study of regulatory T cells in long-lasting Graves disease (dated by TCRdb to about 2021). Some background on the complete study: Newly diagnosed Graves' disease patients had taken antithyroid drugs for less than 3 months. Persistent Graves' disease patients were compared with newly diagnosed Graves' disease patients by peripheral blood TCR sequencing and RNA sequencing. The study was registered as a clinical trial and conducted in China. A total of roughly 35 samples underwent TCR sequencing: some 13 from persistent and roughly 20 from newly diagnosed Graves' disease patients. Points the paper makes about the study in general: Because the primary lesion, thyroid tissue, could not be accessed, the study looked at peripheral blood alone. Sequencing and analysis were restricted to the TCR beta chain. TRBV28, TRBJ1-2 and TRBJ2-5 were preferentially used in persistent disease, while TRBV20-1 and TRBJ2-1 were favored in newly diagnosed disease. Persistent patients shared more public clonotypes among themselves (around 2,800) than newly diagnosed patients did (approximately 870). The authors noted that the small sample size was a limitation that may lower accuracy. Compared with newly diagnosed patients, persistent Graves' disease patients had lower TCR Shannon entropy and fewer highly expanded clones, which suggests clonal expansion.

The protocol used for the library was multiplex PCR. Sequencing relied on an Illumina HiSeq 4000. To build TCR beta libraries, CDR3 regions were amplified by Arm-PCR using iRepertoire HTBI primers. Before sequencing, the PCR products went through gel purification. Processing in the source paper ran as follows. A total of some 65 TRBV and under 15 TRBJ segments were identified across samples and were used for gene usage analysis of CDR3 amino acid clonotypes. COPE and FqMerger were used to merge filtered high-quality paired reads into contigs. BLAST was used to align contigs to IMGT TRBV, TRBD and TRBJ reference genes, with CDR3 defined following IMGT. Clonotypes above 0.1% frequency were classified as highly expanded clones. Shannon entropy served as the measure of repertoire diversity, while the Gini coefficient captured V-J evenness. Public clonotypes were defined as clonotypes shared by more than one individual. Starting from the raw public reads, TCRdb applied fastp trimming at Q25, assembled clones with MiXCR and retained in-frame beta chains. Rows matching on CDR3 protein sequence are summarized as one entry with the most common DNA and genes. It is TCRdb's table, rather than the study itself, that gives the V and J calls and clone size. This sample lists roughly 430,000 distinct CDR3 sequences; about 16% were detected once. The ten largest clones take up roughly 10% of the sample.

Measured from the cysteine to the phenylalanine, the CDR3 is 15 residues long. Of all the DNA, just the CDR3 is kept, 45 bases in frame from base 1. From the germline V gene, CDR1 is SGDLS and CDR2 is YYNGEE. V and J are truncated by 3 bases and 3 bases respectively, leaving an intervening sequence of 14 bases. The time point label for this specimen denotes: newly diagnosed GD, antithyroid drugs for less than 3 months. For both TCR sequencing and RNA sequencing, RNA was extracted from PBMCs using TRIzol. The diagnosis of Graves' disease followed American Thyroid Association guidelines. The patients came from an endocrinology department in Xi'an, China. Each patient gave around 9 milliliters of peripheral blood, collected in an EDTA anticoagulant tube. Ficoll Paque Plus density gradient separation was used to isolate PBMCs, and no additional T cell sorting was done. An Agilent 2100 Bioanalyzer and agarose gel were used to check RNA quality, while a NanoDrop 2000 measured RNA concentration.

The same specimen was also included in a second study, on T cells in Graves' hyperthyroidism and ophthalmopathy. As that second study puts it: Graves' hyperthyroidism was defined as stable when no progression to ophthalmopathy occurred over 18 months of follow-up. Hyperthyroidism patients were newly diagnosed, with disease duration under 2 months, and aged 18 to 65 years. Any patient with an uncontrolled infection, another autoimmune disease, pregnancy or lactation was excluded. Diagnoses were established on the basis of clinical symptoms, serum thyroxine and TRAb, thyroid ultrasound, and orbital computed tomography. A first-round RT-PCR of the TCR CDR3 used the HTBI primer set with the Qiagen OneStep RT-PCR kit. Most expanded thyroid clonotypes (frequency above 0.001) were also detected in blood, a finding suggesting that blood repertoires may reflect thyroid immune responses. A model built on a 13 V-J signature distinguished ophthalmopathy from stable hyperthyroidism, reaching roughly 88% sensitivity and about 81% specificity in cross-validation and 80%/75% in testing. In validation, the model predicted progression to ophthalmopathy a median of about 5.9 months before onset, with roughly 71% sensitivity and roughly 73% specificity. TCR V-J signatures able to tell the groups apart were searched for in a discovery cohort of 95 or so patients, of whom fewer than 45 had Graves' ophthalmopathy and about 55 had stable Graves' hyperthyroidism. Prospective prediction of ophthalmopathy was tested in an independent validation cohort of some 19 hyperthyroidism patients and some 17 patients who later progressed to ophthalmopathy. The 90 to 100 discovery patients were randomly divided into training and test sets at a 7:3 ratio. The study also compared thyroid tissue and blood T-cell repertoires from more than 5 Graves' hyperthyroidism patients. After blood sampling, hyperthyroidism patients were treated with methimazole at a starting dose of 30 mg daily, and ophthalmopathy patients were treated with high-dose intravenous methylprednisolone. A second multiplex PCR round built the libraries, followed by size selection and purification. Paired-end sequencing of the libraries was performed with 100 bp reads on an Illumina HiSeq2000. SOAPnuke was used to process the raw data, throwing out any read that contained adapters or uncalled bases, had a mean Phred below 15, or lacked an exact constant-primer or identifier match. COPE v1.2.5 was used to merge the high-quality paired reads, and each unique nucleotide sequence was defined as a clonotype. MiTCR v1.1 was used to align the clonotypes against IMGT TRBV, TRBD and TRBJ reference segments. The analysis included only V-J combinations with a frequency above 0.0001, which together covered approximately 99% of the repertoires. The TCS score was defined as F50 (clonal expansion) divided by E x V (chaos), with BLOSUM62-based TCRdist calculated between CDR3 peptides within each V-J. Welch's t-statistics and random forest reduced around 550 V-J features to about 13, which were used in a naive Bayes classifier (R e1071). Sample size was not statistically predetermined, and investigators were not blinded to group allocation. According to the paper, TCR Vbeta CDR3 sequencing was carried out on approximately 140 peripheral blood samples, which came from 40 to 45 ophthalmopathy, 80 or so hyperthyroidism and approximately 17 progressor patients.

The sequence was collected from a woman in her 30s with Graves disease. Donor details come from another sample of the same person, matched by shared clones. The sequences come from peripheral blood mononuclear cells (PBMCs), collected at new diagnosis, from a patient treated with antithyroid drugs. Recombination joined TRBV9 with TRBJ2-3, and the D gene may be TRBD1, 5 bases matching. The CDR3 region has the sequence CASSAARGWTDTQYF. In nucleotides, the sequence is TGTGCCAGCAGCGCCGCTAGGGGATGGACAGATACGCAGTATTTT. The full variable domain, completed from the reference TRBV9 and TRBJ2-3 proteins outside the CDR3, reads DSGVTQTPKHLITATGQRVTLRCSPRSGDLSVYWYQQSLDQGLQFLIQYYNGEERAKGNILERFSAQQFPDLHSELNLSSLELGDSALYFCASSAARGWTDTQYFGPGTRLTVL.